This T cell receptor beta chain was profiled in a study of technical replicates of blood from several donors. This CDR3 contains 16 residues. From germline, CDR1 is LNHNV and CDR2 YYDKDF (reference sequence). J was trimmed by 2 bases and V by 3 bases; bases with no gene match: 7. Clones were read by immunoSEQ multiplex PCR, and TCRdb kept only the in-frame ones, dropping some. The sample includes about 13,000 clones, 95% seen only once; the top ten take approximately 7%. The chain joins TRBV15 to TRBJ2-5, with 9 bases identical to TRBD1. The sample was PBMCs. The receptor was derived from a human donor in good health. Here the CDR3 reads CATSREGQGIQETQYF. For the CDR3, the DNA is TGTGCCACCAGCAGGGAGGGACAGGGAATTCAAGAGACCCAGTACTTC.